This entry describes one T cell receptor beta chain. The entry originates in a study of blood T cell repertoires in COVID-19. Study details: COVID-19 samples, acute and convalescent, were from the United States, Italy and Spain. T cells, B-cell-depleted T cells, or PBMCs provided the cDNA or gDNA that served as material.

Trimming cost V 6 bases and J 7 bases; bases outside gene matches: 7. Germline V lookup: CDR1 KGHSH, CDR2 LQKENI. This CDR3 has 15 amino acids. In the authors' workflow: Estimated nucleated cell counts came from reference gene primer amplification. This table comes from immunoSEQ multiplex PCR, and its TCRdb copy is limited to in-frame clones, with some not included. Clone size and V and J calls were adopted from that table, with D and trimming inferred from the DNA. Among about 88,000 clones listed, around nine tenths were seen once. The V and J genes are TRBV18 and TRBJ2-2; TRBD1 matches at 11 bases. Specimen: peripheral blood. The clonotype comes from an elderly man with acute or convalescent COVID-19. The CDR3: CASSLGQGAIGELFF. The CDR3 DNA reads as TGTGCCAGCTCTCTCGGACAGGGGGCGATCGGGGAGCTGTTTTTT.